This record looks at one TCR beta chain sequence and its context. This sample stems from a study of response to subunit inactivated influenza vaccine. The CDR3 covers 12 residues. Germline CDR1 LNHNV, CDR2 YYDKDF (reference sequence). Between the trimmed V and J ends, which lost 4 bases and 3 bases, there was a span of 5 bases. TCRdb processed the RT-PCR reads anew with MiXCR; each CDR3 protein has one entry. The sample yields 550,000 to 650,000 distinct CDR3 sequences, over 9.5% seen once. The sequence came from a man aged 45-65 years who received an inactivated influenza vaccine. The material sequenced was PBMCs from blood, taken on the day of vaccination. The chain couples TRBV15 to TRBJ2-3; no reliable D call. The CDR3 is CATSTLTDTQYF. CDR3 sequence (DNA): TGTGCCACCAGCACTTTAACAGATACGCAGTATTTT.